This record covers a single T cell receptor (beta chain). Its antigen is unidentified. TCRdb processed the 5' RACE reads anew with MiXCR; each CDR3 protein has one entry. The sample lists roughly 480,000 distinct CDR3 sequences; around a quarter were seen once. This sample was taken from a study of T-cell memory formation after mild COVID-19. Study information: In these data, TCR clusters were largely donor specific.

Regarding the study as a whole: Second-wave clones peaking on day 37 lacked confirmed SARS-CoV-2 specificity. Detection of some responders pre-infection suggested pre-existing cross-reactive memory T cells participated.

The CDR3 extends over 14 amino acids. Deletions cut 1 base from V and 3 bases from J, with 6 bases between. From germline, CDR1 is MNHNS and CDR2 SASEGT. The clonotype was recovered from an adult woman who had mild COVID-19 (a few samples of this study predate the infection). Cell type and time point are not known. The V gene is TRBV6-1, the J gene TRBJ2-2; D is unclear. What was sequenced was PBMCs or a T cell subset sorted from them (not recorded which). Here the CDR3 reads CASSEGFHTGELFF. CDR3 coding DNA: TGTGCCAGCAGTGAAGGGTTTCACACCGGGGAGCTGTTTTTT.